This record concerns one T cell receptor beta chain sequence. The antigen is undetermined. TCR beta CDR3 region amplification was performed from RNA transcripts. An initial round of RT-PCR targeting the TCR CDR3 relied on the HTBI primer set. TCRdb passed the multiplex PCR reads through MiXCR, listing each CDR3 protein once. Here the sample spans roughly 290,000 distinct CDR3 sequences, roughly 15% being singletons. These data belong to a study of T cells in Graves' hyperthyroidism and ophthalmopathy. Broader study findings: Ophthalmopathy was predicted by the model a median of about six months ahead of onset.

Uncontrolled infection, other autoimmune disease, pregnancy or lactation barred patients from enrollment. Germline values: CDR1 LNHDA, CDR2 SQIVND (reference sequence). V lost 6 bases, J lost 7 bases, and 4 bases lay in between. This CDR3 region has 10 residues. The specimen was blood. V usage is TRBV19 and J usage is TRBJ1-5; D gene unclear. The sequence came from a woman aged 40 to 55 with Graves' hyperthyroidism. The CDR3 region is CASRLQPQHF. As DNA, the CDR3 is TGTGCCAGTAGACTACAGCCCCAGCATTTT.